These 28 T cell receptor beta chains came from one sample sequenced in a study of OX40 agonist ivuxolimab in advanced cancers. Clones were read by immunoSEQ multiplex PCR, and TCRdb kept only the in-frame ones, dropping some. In the table there are 75,000 to 80,000 clones, around 87% of which are singletons. Sequenced here: CD4+ or CD8+ T cells sorted from blood, sampled in a trial of the OX40 agonist ivuxolimab. The receptors originated from an adult with an advanced solid tumor such as melanoma, head and neck, liver or kidney cancer.

V usage is TRBV5-6 and J usage is TRBJ2-5; 12 nucleotides line up with TRBD1. With V trimmed by 4 bases and J by 5 bases, 9 bases remained unmatched. Germline CDR1 SGHDT, CDR2 YYEEEE. The length of the CDR3 is 16 residues. The CDR3 loop is CASSPLGQGAGETQYF. CDR3 DNA: TGTGCCAGCAGCCCCCTGGGACAGGGGGCTGGGGAGACCCAGTACTTC.

The J gene is TRBJ2-7, the V gene TRBV5-1, with 11 bases lining up with TRBD2. There are 15 residues in the CDR3. J gave up 3 bases and V 4 bases, and 6 bases lay outside the gene matches. Germline values: CDR1 SGHRS, CDR2 YFSETQ. Here the CDR3 DNA reads TGCGCCAGCAGCACCATCACTAGCGGGAGCTACGAGCAGTACTTC. Encoded protein: CASSTITSGSYEQYF. The entire variable domain, with the rest obtained from reference TRBV5-1 and TRBJ2-7, is as follows: KAGVTQTPRYLIKTRGQQVTLSCSPISGHRSVSWYQQTPGQGLQFLFEYFSETQRNKGNFPGRFSGRQFSNSRSEMNVSTLELGDSALYLCASSTITSGSYEQYFGPGTRLTVT.

This clone was seen a few times. CDR3 residues: CAWSVGIGIGELFF. The CDR3, as DNA: TGTGCCTGGAGTGTCGGCATAGGTATCGGGGAGCTGTTTTTT. V and J are TRBV30 and TRBJ2-2; no clear D. In germline, CDR1 is GTSNPN, CDR2 SVGIG (reference sequence). The CDR3 loop spans 14 amino acids. Between the trimmed V and J ends, which lost 0 bases and 7 bases, there was a span of 12 bases. The full variable domain, in which reference TRBV30 and TRBJ2-2 provide the parts outside the CDR3, is SQTIHQWPATLVQPVGSPLSLECTVEGTSNPNLYWYRQAAGRGLQLLFYSVGIGQISSEVPQNLSASRPQDRQFILSSKKLLLSDSGFYLCAWSVGIGIGELFFGEGSRLTVL.

This clone was picked up one time. The rearrangement joins TRBV7-2 to TRBJ1-6; D not resolved. This CDR3 spans 14 amino acids. V was trimmed by 2 bases and J by 7 bases, leaving 9 bases between them. CDR1 and CDR2 (germline): SGHTA, FQGNSA. CDR3 nucleotides: TGTGCCAGCAGCTTAACGGCCTCCAATTCACCCCTCCACTTT. Translation gives CASSLTASNSPLHF.

The chain combines TRBV11-2 with TRBJ2-1; D is possibly TRBD1 or TRBD2 (5 bases each). Trimming removed 6 bases from V and 4 bases from J, with 10 bases in between. The CDR3 totals 13 residues. Germline lookup yields CDR1 SGHAT and CDR2 FQNNGV. The CDR3 is CASRRGAYNEQFF. DNA of the CDR3: TGTGCCAGCAGGAGAGGGGCATACAATGAGCAGTTCTTC.

The gene calls are TRBV27 and TRBJ2-1; TRBD2 matches 15 bases. V was pared by 7 bases and J by 8 bases, with 21 bases of the junction left unmatched. The germline V gene encodes CDR1 MNHEY and CDR2 SMNVEV (reference sequence). This CDR3 is 20 amino acids long. This CDR3 is CASIPRGLAGGFYRWYEQFF. In DNA form, the CDR3 reads TGTGCCAGCATTCCTCGGGGACTAGCGGGAGGCTTTTATAGGTGGTATGAGCAGTTCTTC.

V gene TRBV6-5 combines with J gene TRBJ2-1; maybe TRBD1 (5 bases). The CDR3 contains 13 residues. V was trimmed by 0 bases and J by 7 bases, leaving 7 bases between them. In germline, CDR1 is MNHEY, CDR2 SVGAGI. The CDR3 here is CASSYSGRNEQFF. The CDR3 DNA reads TGTGCCAGCAGTTACTCGGGGCGTAATGAGCAGTTCTTC.

V is TRBV5-4 and J is TRBJ1-5, with 9 bases aligning to TRBD1. V gave up 3 bases and J gave up 4 bases; unmatched junction bases: 8. This CDR3 has 16 residues. Germline-derived CDR1 and CDR2 are SGHNT and YYREEE (reference sequence). In DNA form, the CDR3 reads TGTGCCAGCAGCTCATCGGGACAGGGTGGGAATCAGCCCCAGCATTTT. Amino acid sequence: CASSSSGQGGNQPQHF.

This clone has a single count. The V and J genes are TRBV19 and TRBJ1-2; maybe TRBD1 (5 bases). V lost 6 bases, J lost 3 bases, and 11 bases lay in between. This CDR3 has 13 residues. Germline V gene sequence: CDR1 LNHDA, CDR2 SQIVND (reference sequence). The CDR3: CASRAGHHYGYTF. The CDR3 DNA reads as TGTGCCAGTAGGGCAGGGCACCACTATGGCTACACCTTC.

This chain connects TRBV6-6 to TRBJ2-1; TRBD2 matches 7 bases. The V and J ends lost 5 bases and 9 bases, in that order; junction bases with no gene match: 13. This CDR3 has 15 residues. Germline CDR1 and CDR2: MNHNY and SVGAGI (reference sequence). CDR3 DNA sequence: TGTGCCAGCAGTCGCTGGGCTAGCGGAGAGGGTGAGCAGTTCTTC. Amino acid sequence: CASSRWASGEGEQFF.

The J gene is TRBJ2-5, the V gene TRBV7-8, with D unresolved. The V gene's germline CDR1 is SGHVS and CDR2 FQNEAQ. The CDR3 runs 12 residues. V was pared by 5 bases and J by 2 bases, with 6 bases between. CDR3 sequence (DNA): TGTGCCAGCAGCGAATCGCAAGAGACCCAGTACTTC. Translation gives CASSESQETQYF.

This chain uses TRBV10-3 with TRBJ2-3, with a tentative D call TRBD1 (6 bases). Germline V gene sequence: CDR1 ENHRY, CDR2 SYGVKD. The CDR3 runs 12 residues. V lost 5 bases, J lost 6 bases, and 9 bases lay in between. In DNA form, the CDR3 reads TGTGCCATCAGTCCTAGGGGGGATACGCAGTATTTT. Translating it yields CAISPRGDTQYF.

The chain couples TRBV5-1 to TRBJ2-5, with 8 positions matching TRBD2. Looked up from germline, CDR1 is SGHRS and CDR2 is YFSETQ. Trimming took 4 bases from V and 5 from J; bases not matched to a gene: 7. The CDR3 contains 14 residues. CDR3 residues: CASSPGGGEETQYF. The CDR3 DNA reads TGCGCCAGCAGCCCCGGGGGGGGAGAGGAGACCCAGTACTTC.

The CDR3 region has the DNA TGTGCCAGCAGTCGAACAGGGGGAGTCAATCAGCCCCAGCATTTT. Encoded protein: CASSRTGGVNQPQHF. The chain joins TRBV7-8 to TRBJ1-5, with 8 bases aligning to TRBD1. In germline, CDR1 is SGHVS, CDR2 FQNEAQ. J was trimmed by 3 bases and V by 6 bases; bases with no gene match: 7. This CDR3 spans 15 amino acids. The whole variable domain, remainder taken from reference TRBV7-8 and TRBJ1-5, is GAGVSQSPRYKVAKRGQDVALRCDPISGHVSLFWYQQALGQGPEFLTYFQNEAQLDKSGLPSDRFFAERPEGSVSTLKIQRTQQEDSAVYLCASSRTGGVNQPQHFGDGTRLSIL.

The rearrangement uses TRBV5-1 and TRBJ2-7, with TRBD2 matching over 15 bases. The CDR3 spans 16 residues. The germline V gene has CDR1 SGHRS and CDR2 YFSETQ. Germline trimming cut 0 bases from V and 2 bases from J; bases unmatched to any gene: 0. In DNA, the CDR3 is TGCGCCAGCAGCTTGGGGACTAGCGGGAGGGCCTACGAGCAGTACTTC. This translates into CASSLGTSGRAYEQYF.

This rearrangement joins TRBV29-1 to TRBJ1-1; perhaps TRBD1 as D (6 bases). Germline assignment: CDR1 SQVTM and CDR2 ANQGSEA. V was trimmed by 6 bases and J by 1 base, leaving 15 bases between them. The CDR3 spans 14 residues. For the CDR3, the DNA is TGCAGCGTGCGGACCCGGGGGGCGAACACTGAAGCTTTCTTT. Translation: CSVRTRGANTEAFF.

The chain employs TRBV25-1 and TRBJ1-1; D gene unclear. CDR1 and CDR2 (germline): MGHDK, SYGVNS. The CDR3 extends over 14 amino acids. V lost 6 bases and J lost 0, with 11 bases in between. This chain's CDR3 is CASSGGGMNTEAFF. CDR3 bases: TGTGCCAGCAGCGGAGGCGGCATGAACACTGAAGCTTTCTTT. The full variable domain, completed using reference TRBV25-1 and TRBJ1-1, is EADIYQTPRYLVIGTGKKITLECSQTMGHDKMYWYQQDPGMELHLIHYSYGVNSTEKGDLSSESTVSRIRTEHFPLTLESARPSHTSQYLCASSGGGMNTEAFFGQGTRLTVV.

The chain links TRBV29-1 to TRBJ1-2; D gene unclear. CDR3 length: 10 residues. Trimming shortened V by 3 bases and J by 6 bases, and 5 bases separated the two germline ends. Germline values: CDR1 SQVTM, CDR2 ANQGSEA. The CDR3 DNA reads TGCAGCGTTGACGGGGATGGCTACACCTTC. Its translation: CSVDGDGYTF.

This clone has just a few counts. The chain links TRBV29-1 to TRBJ1-3; the D is unclear. V lost 7 bases to trimming and J lost 0 bases, with 10 bases between them. From germline, CDR1 is SQVTM and CDR2 ANQGSEA. The CDR3 sequence is 13 residues long. CDR3 sequence reads: CSGRLSSGNTIYF. CDR3 DNA: TGCAGCGGACGGCTGAGCTCTGGAAACACCATATATTTT.

This chain joins TRBV13 and TRBJ2-1; 13 nucleotides line up with TRBD2. V was pared by 2 bases and J by 7 bases, with 17 bases of the junction left unmatched. This CDR3 is 20 amino acids long. The germline CDR1 and CDR2 sequences are PRHDT and FYEKMQ (reference sequence). The CDR3, as DNA: TGTGCCAGCAGCTTAACCCTTCTTCCTAAGACTAGCGGGGGGAATAATGAGCAGTTCTTC. Translated: CASSLTLLPKTSGGNNEQFF.

V gene TRBV27 combines with J gene TRBJ2-5; D unclear. The CDR3 loop spans 13 amino acids. Trimming left V 6 bases short and J 4 bases short, with 12 bases between. Germline lookup yields CDR1 MNHEY and CDR2 SMNVEV (reference sequence). CDR3 loop: CASSRGRAETQYF. CDR3 sequence (DNA): TGTGCCAGCAGCCGAGGAAGGGCAGAGACCCAGTACTTC.

The CDR3 spells CASSLRGEQFF. The CDR3 bases are TGTGCCAGCAGCTTGAGGGGGGAGCAGTTCTTC. V is TRBV5-6 and J is TRBJ2-1, with D maybe TRBD1 (6 bases). V lost 1 base and J lost 10, with 6 bases in between. Germline V lookup: CDR1 SGHDT, CDR2 YYEEEE. The CDR3 runs 11 residues.

V usage is TRBV6-6 and J usage is TRBJ1-5; possibly TRBD1 for D (6 bases). From germline, CDR1 is MNHNY and CDR2 SVGAGI (reference sequence). The CDR3 contains 15 residues. V was pared by 5 bases and J by 3 bases, with 14 bases between. This CDR3 is CASSPLGGSNQPQHF. CDR3 sequence (DNA): TGTGCCAGCAGTCCCTTGGGGGGCTCCAATCAGCCCCAGCATTTT.

The chain carries TRBV29-1 and TRBJ2-5; 7 bases are a match to TRBD2. The CDR3 length is 13 residues. The J segment lost 5 bases and the V segment lost 5 bases, leaving 8 bases of the junction unmatched. Germline CDR1 is SQVTM and CDR2 is ANQGSEA. The CDR3 coding sequence is TGCAGCGTTACCAGCGGGGTGGGGGAGACCCAGTACTTC. It encodes CSVTSGVGETQYF.

V usage is TRBV7-2 and J usage is TRBJ2-5, with TRBD1 as a possible D gene (5 bases). The germline CDR1 and CDR2 sequences are SGHTA and FQGNSA. V dropped 0 bases and J dropped 4 bases, with 9 bases sitting between them. This CDR3 contains 14 residues. Here the CDR3 reads CASSLAGQGETQYF. The CDR3 DNA sequence: TGTGCCAGCAGCTTAGCGGGGCAGGGAGAGACCCAGTACTTC.

The chain employs TRBV7-9 and TRBJ2-7, with TRBD2 identical over 10 bases. This CDR3 has 15 amino acids. The germline V gene has CDR1 SEHNR and CDR2 FQNEAQ (reference sequence). V dropped 5 bases and J dropped 6; count of bases not matched to a gene: 10. The CDR3 is CASSPPSGRATEQYF. The CDR3, as DNA: TGTGCCAGCAGCCCTCCGAGCGGGAGGGCCACCGAGCAGTACTTC. Using reference TRBV7-9 and TRBJ2-7 for the parts outside the CDR3, the full variable domain is DTGVSQNPRHKITKRGQNVTFRCDPISEHNRLYWYRQTLGQGPEFLTYFQNEAQLEKSRLLSDRFSAERPKGSFSTLEIQRTEQGDSAMYLCASSPPSGRATEQYFGPGTRLTVT.

The chain is built from TRBV18 and TRBJ2-1; D may match TRBD1 or TRBD2 (5 bases each). The CDR3 totals 16 residues. V gave up 4 bases and J gave up 7 bases, with 20 bases separating them. CDR1 is KGHSH, CDR2 LQKENI, per germline. For the CDR3, the DNA is TGTGCCAGCTCACTCAGGGAGCTTCCGCCGGCTAATGAGCAGTTCTTC. Translating gives CASSLRELPPANEQFF. The full variable domain, rest sourced from reference TRBV18 and TRBJ2-1, is NAGVMQNPRHLVRRRGQEARLRCSPMKGHSHVYWYRQLPEEGLKFMVYLQKENIIDESGMPKERFSAEFPKEGPSILRIQQVVRGDSAAYFCASSLRELPPANEQFFGPGTRLTVL.

The rearrangement uses TRBV7-8 and TRBJ1-2; D perhaps matches TRBD1 (5 bases). V was shortened by 5 bases and J by 6 bases, with 13 bases between the two germline ends. This CDR3 spans 13 amino acids. Germline V lookup: CDR1 SGHVS, CDR2 FQNEAQ. CDR3 sequence (DNA): TGTGCCAGCAGCCGAGGGGTGGCCGATGGCTACACCTTC. Protein: CASSRGVADGYTF.